The 32 T cell receptor beta chains listed next were all sequenced from one sample in a study of blood T cells in healthy people across ages. PCR was performed a second time for roughly 7 to 11 cycles using a sample-barcoded 5' primer and a J-beta primer mix. TCRdb reprocessed the 5' RACE reads with MiXCR, giving one entry per CDR3 protein. The sample includes approximately 780,000 distinct CDR3 sequences, around 25% of them seen just once. These same data were also listed under a study on T cells of mothers and their children.

The sequencing input was blood. The receptors come from a boy under 18 in good health.

This clonotype was seen only a few times. The junction differs from germline at one of its ends, possibly a read error. The chain combines TRBV7-7 with TRBJ2-3; D not certain. Looked up from germline, CDR1 is SSHAT and CDR2 is FNYEAQ (reference sequence). CDR3 length: 15 residues. Here the CDR3 DNA reads TGTGCTAGCAGCATCGGAAATCTCATCACAGATACGCAGTATTTT. Encoded protein: CASSIGNLITDTQYF.

This clonotype showed up just a few times. This chain connects TRBV12-3 or TRBV12-4 to TRBJ2-5; no clear D. The CDR3 has 14 amino acids. The ends were cut back, 2 bases at V and 6 bases at J, with 13 bases in the middle. CDR3: CASSLRPMEQTQYF. The CDR3 DNA follows: TGTGCCAGCAGTTTACGACCCATGGAGCAGACCCAGTACTTC.

This clonotype was seen only a few times. The chain has TRBV5-1 and TRBJ2-7, with TRBD1 identical over 10 bases. V dropped 7 bases and J dropped 6; count of bases not matched to a gene: 7. The germline V gene encodes CDR1 SGHRS and CDR2 YFSETQ. The CDR3 contains 13 residues. The CDR3 DNA reads as TGCGCCAGCGGCCGGGACAGGGGCGGCGAGCAGTACTTC. Its protein product is CASGRDRGGEQYF. Supplemented by reference TRBV5-1 and TRBJ2-7, the full variable domain reads KAGVTQTPRYLIKTRGQQVTLSCSPISGHRSVSWYQQTPGQGLQFLFEYFSETQRNKGNFPGRFSGRQFSNSRSEMNVSTLELGDSALYLCASGRDRGGEQYFGPGTRLTVT.

The V gene is TRBV2, the J gene TRBJ1-2, with TRBD1 as a possible D gene (5 bases). Germline values: CDR1 SNHLY, CDR2 FYNNEI. V dropped 7 bases and J dropped 2 bases, with 11 bases sitting between them. The CDR3 extends over 13 amino acids. Written as DNA, the CDR3 is TGTGCCAGCAATCTCAGACAGAACTATGGCTACACCTTC. Translated: CASNLRQNYGYTF.

The sample holds a few counts of this clonotype. The chain joins TRBV10-3 to TRBJ1-6; D is ambiguous. CDR1 is ENHRY and CDR2 is SYGVKD in the germline V gene. The ends were cut back, 10 bases at V and 10 bases at J, with 14 bases in the middle. The CDR3 has 12 amino acids. Here the CDR3 DNA reads TGTGCCACCAGAACAGAACGCTCACCCCTCCACTTT. Its protein product is CATRTERSPLHF.

The chain joins TRBV20-1 to TRBJ2-3; D possibly uses TRBD1 or TRBD2 (5 bases each). Germline CDR1 reads DFQATT; CDR2 reads SNEGSKA (reference sequence). Trimming took off 8 bases at V and 6 bases at J, with 15 bases between the two ends. The CDR3 loop spans 12 amino acids. The CDR3 DNA reads as TGCAGTCCGGGACCAGGGATTGATACGCAGTATTTT. It yields the protein CSPGPGIDTQYF.

This clonotype has just a few counts. The V and J genes are TRBV5-1 and TRBJ1-1; D may be TRBD1 (5 bases). The CDR3 length is 14 residues. Trimming cost V 3 bases and J 3 bases, with 12 bases left between them. CDR1 SGHRS and CDR2 YFSETQ come from the germline V gene. The CDR3 DNA is TGCGCCAGCAGCTCGCTGGCGGGGGACACTGAAGCTTTCTTT. Translation: CASSSLAGDTEAFF. The variable domain in full, with the rest retrieved from reference TRBV5-1 and TRBJ1-1, is KAGVTQTPRYLIKTRGQQVTLSCSPISGHRSVSWYQQTPGQGLQFLFEYFSETQRNKGNFPGRFSGRQFSNSRSEMNVSTLELGDSALYLCASSSLAGDTEAFFGQGTRLTVV.

V gene TRBV7-9 combines with J gene TRBJ2-2, with D perhaps TRBD1 (5 bases). Trimming took 4 bases from V and 6 from J, leaving 15 bases between them. Germline V gene data show CDR1 as SEHNR and CDR2 as FQNEAQ (reference sequence). This CDR3 spans 15 amino acids. The CDR3 protein is CASSSTGPTSGELFF. Written as DNA, the CDR3 is TGTGCCAGCAGCTCCACAGGTCCGACTTCCGGGGAGCTGTTTTTT. The full variable domain, with the rest looked up from reference TRBV7-9 and TRBJ2-2, is DTGVSQNPRHKITKRGQNVTFRCDPISEHNRLYWYRQTLGQGPEFLTYFQNEAQLEKSRLLSDRFSAERPKGSFSTLEIQRTEQGDSAMYLCASSSTGPTSGELFFGEGSRLTVL.

This chain joins TRBV3-1 and TRBJ2-7, with 7 bases identical to TRBD1. Germline loops: CDR1 LGHDT, CDR2 YNNKEL (reference sequence). V lost 4 bases and J lost 3; bases outside the gene matches: 6. This CDR3 is built from 14 residues. In DNA form, the CDR3 reads TGTGCCAGCAGCCCTGGGGACAGTAGCTACGAGCAGTACTTC. Translation gives CASSPGDSSYEQYF.

The V and J genes are TRBV4-1 and TRBJ2-7; 8 positions agree with TRBD1. The J segment lost 1 base and the V segment lost 4 bases, leaving 15 bases of the junction unmatched. CDR3 length: 18 residues. CDR1 and CDR2 from the germline V gene are MGHRA and YSYEKL. The chain's CDR3 is CASSPSVPWTGRSYEQYF. As DNA, the CDR3 is TGCGCCAGCAGCCCTTCCGTACCGTGGACAGGGAGGTCCTACGAGCAGTACTTC.

The CDR3 loop is CASSLGGGLNTGELFF. DNA of the CDR3: TGTGCCAGCAGTTTGGGGGGGGGCCTAAACACCGGGGAGCTGTTTTTT. This chain connects TRBV27 to TRBJ2-2, with D possibly being TRBD2 (7 bases). V dropped 3 bases and J dropped 2 bases, with 13 bases sitting between them. This CDR3 has 16 amino acids. Germline lookup yields CDR1 MNHEY and CDR2 SMNVEV (reference sequence).

This clonotype was recorded a few times. The rearrangement uses TRBV9 and TRBJ2-5; 11 bases are a match to TRBD2. The DNA end lines up better with TRBJ2-1; the J call may be wrong. This CDR3 is 18 amino acids long. Germline V gene sequence: CDR1 SGDLS, CDR2 YYNGEE. CDR3 loop: CASSPGTLTSGDDNEQFF. The CDR3 nucleotides read TGTGCCAGCAGCCCCGGCACGTTGACTAGCGGGGACGACAATGAGCAGTTCTTC.

The CDR3 DNA is TGTGCCAGCAGTTACTCGTATGATGGCATTCAGTACTTC. Its protein product is CASSYSYDGIQYF. This rearrangement joins TRBV6-5 to TRBJ2-4; D ambiguous. Germline-derived CDR1 and CDR2 are MNHEY and SVGAGI. The CDR3 sequence is 13 residues long. Trimming took 0 bases from V and 9 from J, leaving 9 bases between them.

This clonotype was seen a few times. This chain uses TRBV5-1 with TRBJ2-5, with D tentatively TRBD1 (6 bases). V dropped 3 bases and J dropped 5 bases, with 14 bases sitting between them. The CDR3 has 14 residues. Germline V gene lookup returns CDR1 SGHRS and CDR2 YFSETQ. The CDR3 region is CASSSGQYKETQYF. The CDR3 DNA reads TGCGCCAGCAGCTCTGGACAGTATAAGGAGACCCAGTACTTC.

The V call is TRBV12-3 or TRBV12-4, the J call TRBJ1-2; the match to TRBD1 covers 8 bases. The CDR3 sequence is 14 residues long. V dropped 3 bases and J dropped 7; count of bases not matched to a gene: 7. Written as DNA, the CDR3 is TGTGCCAGCAGTTTCCAGGACAGGGAGTCTGGCTACACCTTC. It yields the protein CASSFQDRESGYTF.

The sample holds a few counts of this clonotype. The chain combines TRBV12-3 or TRBV12-4 with TRBJ2-1; no clear D. The assigned J gene may be wrong: the sequence end matches TRBJ2-7 better. CDR3 size: 13 residues. This CDR3 reads CASSRPRVTEQYF. The CDR3 nucleotides are TGTGCCAGCAGTAGGCCTAGGGTTACCGAGCAGTACTTC.

In nucleotides, the CDR3 is TGTGCCAGCAGCTCCCCCTGGGGAACCTTGAACACTGAAGCTTTCTTT. Protein: CASSSPWGTLNTEAFF. This sequence joins TRBV5-8 and TRBJ1-1; unclear D gene. Trimming pared 3 bases from V and 0 bases from J, leaving 15 bases between. Looked up from germline, CDR1 is SGHTS and CDR2 is YDEGEE. This CDR3 spans 16 amino acids. Looking up the rest from reference TRBV5-8 and TRBJ1-1 gives the full variable domain: EAGVTQSPTHLIKTRGQQATLRCSPISGHTSVYWYQQALGLGLQFLLWYDEGEERNRGNFPPRFSGRQFPNYSSELNVNALELEDSALYLCASSSPWGTLNTEAFFGQGTRLTVV.

This clonotype was seen a few times. The chain uses TRBV10-3 and TRBJ1-4; tentatively, D is TRBD1 (5 bases). CDR3 size: 14 residues. The germline V gene has CDR1 ENHRY and CDR2 SYGVKD. Between the trimmed V and J ends, which lost 3 bases and 8 bases, there was a span of 13 bases. CDR3 residues: CAISESQGWEKLFF. CDR3 in DNA: TGTGCCATCAGTGAATCTCAGGGTTGGGAAAAACTGTTTTTT.

In regard to this clonotype: Lacking the conserved final phenylalanine or tryptophan, this CDR3 likely reflects a read error. The V call is TRBV30, the J call TRBJ2-7; 10 bases agree with TRBD2. J lost 4 bases, V lost 4 bases, and 4 bases had no gene match. CDR3 length: 13 amino acids. Germline V gene lookup returns CDR1 GTSNPN and CDR2 SVGIG (reference sequence). CDR3 nucleotide sequence: TGTGCCTGGAACCCAGCGGGGGGGTACGAGCAGTACCTC. Encoded protein: CAWNPAGGYEQYL.

This clonotype was seen more than once but under ten times. V and J are TRBV10-3 and TRBJ2-3, with unresolved D. The V gene's germline CDR1 is ENHRY and CDR2 SYGVKD. This CDR3 has 14 residues. V was shortened by 2 bases and J by 4 bases, with 10 bases between the two germline ends. The CDR3 loop reads CAISEPARADTQYF. The CDR3 coding sequence is TGTGCCATCAGTGAGCCAGCTCGCGCAGATACGCAGTATTTT.

The chain has TRBV5-1 and TRBJ2-2; unclear D gene. Trimming left V 1 base short and J 0 bases short, with 10 bases between. CDR3 length equals 16 residues. Germline V gene data show CDR1 as SGHRS and CDR2 as YFSETQ. The CDR3 is CASSLSGVTNTGELFF. In nucleotides, the CDR3 is TGCGCCAGCAGCTTGTCTGGAGTAACGAACACCGGGGAGCTGTTTTTT.

The chain recombines TRBV27 with TRBJ1-2; TRBD1 matches 10 bases. The V and J ends lost 5 bases and 2 bases, in that order; junction bases with no gene match: 14. Per germline, CDR1 MNHEY and CDR2 SMNVEV (reference sequence). CDR3 length: 18 amino acids. The CDR3 sequence is CASSPLGTGAALNYGYTF. The CDR3 DNA follows: TGTGCCAGCAGTCCACTAGGGACAGGGGCCGCCCTAAACTATGGCTACACCTTC.

This chain joins TRBV2 and TRBJ1-2; D not certain. Trimming cost V 1 base and J 6 bases, with 9 bases left between them. This CDR3 has 13 amino acids. Germline V gene data show CDR1 as SNHLY and CDR2 as FYNNEI. The chain's CDR3 is CASSEEGIDGYTF. The CDR3 coding sequence is TGTGCCAGCAGTGAAGAAGGAATCGATGGCTACACCTTC.

The chain carries TRBV7-6 and TRBJ2-1; 8 bases align to TRBD2. The CDR3 runs to 16 residues. Germline V gene sequence: CDR1 SGHVS, CDR2 FNYEAQ. The V segment lost 4 bases and the J segment 5 bases; nucleotides outside the gene matches: 10. The CDR3 DNA sequence: TGTGCCAGCAGCTCTCCAACCGGGACTAGGGACAATGAGCAGTTCTTC. It translates to CASSSPTGTRDNEQFF.

The V gene is TRBV2, the J gene TRBJ2-5; TRBD2 aligns across 10 bases. The J call may be faulty, since TRBJ2-1 better matches the DNA end. This CDR3 region has 15 residues. The germline V gene has CDR1 SNHLY and CDR2 FYNNEI. The CDR3 is CASSEKRGGSNEQFF. The CDR3 DNA is TGTGCCAGCAGTGAGAAGCGGGGGGGCTCCAATGAGCAGTTCTTC.

This rearrangement joins TRBV7-9 to TRBJ2-5; 7 bases fit TRBD1. The germline gives CDR1 SEHNR, CDR2 FQNEAQ (reference sequence). This CDR3 region has 17 residues. J gave up 1 base and V 4 bases, and 12 bases lay outside the gene matches. The CDR3 DNA sequence: TGTGCCAGCAGCTCACCGTACAGGGGAGAGGGCCAAGAGACCCAGTACTTC. This gives the protein CASSSPYRGEGQETQYF.

This clonotype was seen only a few times. One end of the junction varies from germline; a read error may be responsible. The gene calls are TRBV3-1 and TRBJ2-5; D unresolved. The J call may be incorrect, as the DNA end agrees better with TRBJ2-7. Germline V gene lookup returns CDR1 LGHDT and CDR2 YNNKEL (reference sequence). The CDR3 covers 13 residues. DNA of the CDR3: TGTACCAGCAGCCAAGAAATGGGGTCCGAGCAGTACTTC. Amino acids: CTSSQEMGSEQYF.

The J gene is TRBJ1-5, the V gene TRBV6-1; D might be TRBD1 (6 bases). The ends were cut back, 7 bases at V and 3 bases at J, with 16 bases in the middle. This CDR3 region has 15 residues. Germline values: CDR1 MNHNS, CDR2 SASEGT. The CDR3 region has the DNA TGTGCCAGCAATCCGATGGGGGGCAACAATCAGCCCCAGCATTTT. It translates to CASNPMGGNNQPQHF.

In this sample, this clonotype turned up a few times. The chain recombines TRBV2 with TRBJ1-1, with D tentatively TRBD1 (5 bases). Trimming cost V 7 bases and J 2 bases, with 11 bases left between them. Germline-derived CDR1 and CDR2 are SNHLY and FYNNEI. The CDR3 extends over 13 amino acids. CDR3 in amino acids: CASKRQKNTEAFF. The CDR3 coding sequence is TGTGCCAGCAAGAGACAGAAAAACACTGAAGCTTTCTTT.

This clonotype was detected only once. CDR3 amino acids: CASSQEGGPYGYTF. Here the CDR3 DNA reads TGCGCCAGCAGCCAAGAGGGGGGTCCCTATGGCTACACCTTC. The chain has TRBV4-3 and TRBJ1-2; a weak D match, TRBD1 (5 bases). CDR1 is LGHNA, CDR2 YSLEER, per germline. Between the trimmed V and J ends, which lost 0 bases and 4 bases, there was a span of 9 bases. The CDR3 length is 14 residues.

The rearrangement uses TRBV4-2 and TRBJ2-2; D might be TRBD1 (6 bases). Germline V lookup: CDR1 LGHNA, CDR2 YNFKEQ. CDR3 length equals 18 residues. The V end was cut by 0 bases, the J end by 4 bases, with 18 bases between. CDR3 in DNA: TGTGCCAGCAGCCAAGAGATTTCAGGACAGACCTCCACCGGGGAGCTGTTTTTT. Encoded protein: CASSQEISGQTSTGELFF.

The chain combines TRBV3-1 with TRBJ1-5; the D gene is possibly TRBD1 (5 bases). The CDR3 loop spans 16 amino acids. V was clipped by 1 base and J by 4 bases, with 14 bases between them. Germline lookup yields CDR1 LGHDT and CDR2 YNNKEL (reference sequence). The CDR3 nucleotides read TGTGCCAGCAGCCAAGCTGGAGGGGCGGGTAATCAGCCCCAGCATTTT. It specifies CASSQAGGAGNQPQHF.